Sequencing of this TCR beta chain was carried out in a study of shared clonotypes between healthy human individuals. The germline V gene has CDR1 SGHVS and CDR2 FQNEAQ. V lost 4 bases and J lost 3, with 13 bases in between. This CDR3 has 15 amino acids. Assay runs were performed at deep level. The assay was immunoSEQ multiplex PCR, and TCRdb's table has in-frame clones only and misses some. The data contain roughly 490,000 clones, less than 80% of them singletons. The sample holds many counts of this clone. The rearrangement uses TRBV7-8 and TRBJ1-3; no definite D call. The material sequenced was PBMCs. This receptor was obtained from a woman in her thirties or forties in good health. Some clones in this sample may be carry-over from other donors' samples. CDR3 DNA sequence: TGTGCCAGCAGCTCGTCATCAATTATTGGAAACACCATATATTTT. Translated, it gives CASSSSSIIGNTIYF.